The 2 T cell receptor beta chains presented below share a single source sample, sequenced in a study of cytomegalovirus exposure and HLA in healthy donors. 60 Vbeta and 13 Jbeta primers were used in PCR. Sequencing was performed with immunoSEQ multiplex PCR; in TCRdb, only in-frame clones are kept and a portion is missing. The table records 100,000 to 150,000 clones, 70% to 75% of them present only once. The sample consisted of PBMCs. These receptors were obtained from a woman in her thirties or forties in good health and CMV-seropositive.

The rearrangement links TRBV6-5 to TRBJ1-1, with a possible D match to TRBD1 (5 bases). Trimming shortened V by 6 bases and J by 3 bases, and 11 bases separated the two germline ends. The CDR3 extends over 13 amino acids. Germline CDR1 MNHEY, CDR2 SVGAGI. CDR3 coding DNA: TGTGCCAGCAGCCCCGGGGGGGACACTGAAGCTTTCTTT. This gives the protein CASSPGGDTEAFF.

The rearrangement links TRBV28 to TRBJ1-2; 7 bases agree with TRBD1. Germline CDR1 reads MDHEN; CDR2 reads SYDVKM. The CDR3 consists of 17 residues. The J segment lost 4 bases and the V segment lost 4 bases, leaving 15 bases of the junction unmatched. The CDR3, as DNA: TGTGCCAGCAGTTCCCCAGGACAGGCCTTCTCTACCTATGGCTACACCTTC. Translating it yields CASSSPGQAFSTYGYTF.